This T cell receptor beta chain was retrieved from a study of T cell responses to AZD1222 COVID-19 vaccine. Study results and caveats: White British people made up most donors, females outnumbered males, and clonal diversity was possibly underestimated. Dominant at 160-218 and 743-854, vaccine-associated CD4 TCRs also spanned spike. Every sample of the repertoires postdated the peak T cell response.

The assay was immunoSEQ multiplex PCR, and TCRdb's table has in-frame clones only and misses some. The sample shows over 95,000 clones, more than 70% of them seen only once. Regarding this clone: What it recognizes is unknown.

The CDR3 runs to 14 residues. V lost 8 bases and J lost 1, with 14 bases in between. Germline lookup yields CDR1 SNHLY and CDR2 FYNNEI. This TCR came from an adult who received the AZD1222 COVID-19 vaccine. The chain links TRBV2 to TRBJ2-5; D uncertain. Sequencing was performed on peripheral blood, taken 28 days after the second AZD1222 dose. The CDR3 nucleotides read TGTGCCAGCCCCGAAGCCGGCTTCCAAGAGACCCAGTACTTC. Translation: CASPEAGFQETQYF.